At least ten counts were recorded for the clone carrying this TCR beta chain. Its target is unknown. Germline values: CDR1 MNHEY, CDR2 SMNVEV (reference sequence). The CDR3 extends over 14 amino acids. The germline V and J ends were trimmed by 5 bases and 8 bases, with 15 bases remaining between them. This record belongs to a study of early T cells in non-severe SARS-CoV-2 infection. The library protocol tagged individual cDNA molecules with unique molecular identifiers. Using its own MiXCR run on the 5' RACE reads, TCRdb lists one record per CDR3 protein. The sample consists of about 61,000 distinct CDR3 sequences, 10% to 13% of them appearing once. Study conclusions and caveats: VDJdb-based matching was biased toward anti-spike CD8 responses and missed private and CD4 specificities.

The sequenced sample consisted of whole blood. The sequence was obtained from an adult who was a healthcare worker with PCR-confirmed SARS-CoV-2 infection or an uninfected control (not recorded which). The rearrangement links TRBV27 to TRBJ1-4; no firm D call. The CDR3 loop is CASSIRALGEKLFF. The CDR3 DNA follows: TGTGCCAGCAGTATCCGGGCCTTAGGGGAAAAACTGTTTTTT.